This T cell receptor beta chain originates from a study of PD-1 blockade in classical Hodgkin lymphoma. Study observations and caveats: At C4D1, TCR diversity had climbed significantly for CD4+ cells, though not for CD8+ cells. Patients excluded were those beginning nivolumab under 1 year after ASCT. Newly diagnosed patients were reported to exhibit reduced baseline TCR diversity relative to healthy donors.

In the case of this clone: The antigen is not known.

This CDR3 is built from 17 residues. Germline CDR1 reads WSHSY; CDR2 reads SAAADI. V lost 6 bases, J lost 2 bases, and 13 bases stayed unmatched. Time point indicated: cycle 4 day 1 (C4D1), after more than 5 weeks of nivolumab. Each patient's relapse followed autologous stem cell transplantation, and brentuximab vedotin exposure varied. Data came from immunoSEQ multiplex PCR; TCRdb stores just in-frame clones and leaves some out. This table has more than 85,000 clones, approximately 89% appearing once. The specimen comprised peripheral blood mononuclear cells (PBMCs), sampled before the fourth cycle of nivolumab. The clonotype comes from a human donor with classical Hodgkin lymphoma. The rearrangement uses TRBV10-2 and TRBJ1-5; 7 nucleotides agree with TRBD1. CDR3 sequence reads: CASRRDSGTLGNQPQHF. The CDR3 DNA sequence: TGCGCCAGCAGACGGGACAGCGGGACCTTGGGCAATCAGCCCCAGCATTTT.